Described below is a single TCR beta chain sequence and its context. Its specificity is unknown. This entry belongs to a study of blood T cell dynamics during melanoma immunotherapy. The assay received all extracted DNA from sorted CD8+ subsets. Produced via immunoSEQ multiplex PCR; TCRdb's table is partial and in-frame only. The data contain 150 to 200 clones, under 95% of them seen just once; the ten biggest clones take up around 9%. Study-wide points: Cell-free DNA CDR3 sequences most resembled the immune-effector CD8+ subset, which was also most clonal.

Indicated time point: pre-treatment baseline. Response was assessed by RECIST 1.1 at 12 weeks, except a couple of rapid progressors. The CDR3 consists of 16 residues. Trimming cost V 0 bases and J 0 bases, with 11 bases left between them. Germline V gives CDR1 PRHDT, CDR2 FYEKMQ (reference sequence). This specimen consisted of naive CD8+ T cells from blood, obtained from a patient treated with checkpoint blockade. The source of this sequence is a human donor with melanoma. The genes are TRBV13 and TRBJ1-2, with D uncertain. CDR3 in amino acids: CASSLGGAATNYGYTF. The CDR3 bases are TGTGCCAGCAGCTTAGGGGGTGCAGCTACTAACTATGGCTACACCTTC.